These T cell receptor beta chains were read from a single sample in a study of T-cell reconstitution after alpha-beta-depleted transplantation in children. Via MiXCR, TCRdb re-called the PCR reads, giving one row per CDR3 protein. Of 200,000 to 250,000 distinct CDR3 sequences in the sample, about a tenth were seen once. Sequences were derived from PBMCs from the stem cell graft donor, sampled from the stem cell graft. These TCRs come from a human donor who donated a stem cell graft to a child with acute lymphoblastic leukemia. CDR3s include the opening cysteine and the closing phenylalanine or tryptophan. A D gene is named only where the DNA matches it firmly. Expanded clones get a size class; other rows say once, few or many, or leave the size out.

few,TRBJ2-2,TRBD1,TRBV12-3/TRBV12-4,CASSRQGENTGELFF,TGTGCCAGCAGCAGACAGGGGGAAAACACCGGGGAGCTGTTTTTT
NA,TRBJ2-1,TRBD1,TRBV14,CASSQDWTGGYNEQFF,TGTGCCAGCAGCCAAGACTGGACAGGGGGCTACAATGAGCAGTTCTTC
many,TRBJ1-2,TRBD1,TRBV29-1,CSVQITGGADYGYTF,TGCAGCGTTCAAATTACAGGGGGAGCGGACTATGGCTACACCTTC
NA,TRBJ2-2,NA,TRBV2,CASSEASGLGELFF,TGTGCCAGCAGTGAAGCGAGCGGCCTCGGAGAGCTGTTTTTT
few,TRBJ1-1,NA,TRBV6-1,CASSPRVRGDTEAFF,TGTGCCAGCAGTCCCCGGGTCCGGGGGGACACTGAAGCTTTCTTT
NA,TRBJ1-2,NA,TRBV27,CAISPGGNYGYTF,TGTGCCATCTCACCGGGGGGGAACTATGGCTACACCTTC
many,TRBJ2-1,TRBD2,TRBV5-1,CASSRTGTSGFNEQFF,TGCGCCAGCAGCCGGACCGGGACTAGCGGCTTCAATGAGCAGTTCTTC
few,TRBJ2-5,NA,TRBV5-1,CASSLFETQYF,TGCGCCAGCAGCTTATTTGAGACCCAGTACTTC
NA,TRBJ1-4,TRBD1,TRBV29-1,CSVDAGQGFSEKLFF,TGCAGCGTTGACGCCGGACAGGGTTTCTCGGAAAAACTGTTTTTT
NA,TRBJ2-2,TRBD2,TRBV5-4,CASSPQVVAGMNGELFF,TGTGCCAGCAGCCCCCAAGTAGTAGCGGGGATGAACGGGGAGCTGTTTTTT
few,TRBJ2-7,TRBD1,TRBV3-1,CASSQDVFGTVSYEQYF,TGTGCCAGCAGCCAAGACGTATTCGGGACAGTGTCCTACGAGCAGTACTTC
NA,TRBJ2-3,TRBD2,TRBV6-1,CASSGSGGRDTQYF,TGTGCCAGCAGCGGTAGCGGGGGGCGAGATACGCAGTATTTT
few,TRBJ2-2,NA,TRBV18,CASSPRGGELFF,TGTGCCAGCTCACCAAGAGGCGGGGAGCTGTTTTTT
many,TRBJ1-2,NA,TRBV5-1,CASSPMTNYGYTF,TGCGCCAGCAGCCCTATGACAAACTATGGCTACACCTTC
few,TRBJ2-2,NA,TRBV5-1,CASSSDTLMTGELFF,TGCGCCAGCAGTTCAGACACTCTCATGACCGGGGAGCTGTTTTTT
many,TRBJ2-1,NA,TRBV15,CATSRELQGHEQFF,TGTGCCACCAGCAGAGAGTTGCAGGGGCATGAGCAGTTCTTC
many,TRBJ2-7,NA,TRBV7-2,CASSSGLFSYEQYF,TGTGCCAGCAGCTCCGGACTGTTCTCCTACGAGCAGTACTTC